What follows is one T cell receptor beta chain and its context. V was clipped by 5 bases and J by 5 bases; unmatched bases: 11. Germline CDR1 reads LNHNV; CDR2 reads YYDKDF (reference sequence). The CDR3 runs 15 residues. The data were taken from a study of T cell changes during pregnancy in multiple sclerosis. TCRdb keeps only in-frame clones here, not all; method: immunoSEQ multiplex PCR. The sample lists tens of thousands of clones; 92% were seen once. Sequencing was performed on peripheral blood, taken in the third trimester of pregnancy. This chain uses TRBV15 with TRBJ2-5, with 7 bases aligning to TRBD2. The source is a female donor in good health, enrolled as a control in a pregnancy study. Written as DNA, the CDR3 is TGTGCCACCAGCCCCAGGGAGCGGGGTCGGGAGACCCAGTACTTC. It codes for CATSPRERGRETQYF.